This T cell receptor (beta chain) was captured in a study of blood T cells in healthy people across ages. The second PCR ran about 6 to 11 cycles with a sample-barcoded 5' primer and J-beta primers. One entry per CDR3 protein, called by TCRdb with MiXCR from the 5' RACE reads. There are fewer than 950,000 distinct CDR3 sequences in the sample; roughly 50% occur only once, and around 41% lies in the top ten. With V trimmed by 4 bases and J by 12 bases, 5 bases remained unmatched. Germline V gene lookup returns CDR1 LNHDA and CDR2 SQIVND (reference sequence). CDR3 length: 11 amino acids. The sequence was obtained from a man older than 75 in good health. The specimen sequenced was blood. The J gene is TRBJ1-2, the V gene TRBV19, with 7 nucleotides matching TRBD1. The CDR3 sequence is CASSTNRGHTF. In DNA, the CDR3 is TGTGCCAGTAGTACGAACAGGGGACACACCTTC.